What follows are 9 T cell receptor beta chains derived from one specimen sequenced in a study of tumor-infiltrating lymphocytes in primary liver carcinoma. Total RNA amounting to roughly 450 ng was the source from which TCR beta cDNA was made with a constant-region primer. Libraries covering TCR beta were generated through three nested multiplex PCR rounds (using a slightly modified ARM-PCR). Amplification in the first two PCR rounds was performed using TRBV1-TRBV30 forward primers and a C-beta reverse primer for around 11 cycles each. TCRdb re-derived calls from the multiplex PCR reads in MiXCR, one entry per CDR3 protein. Of approximately 330,000 distinct CDR3 sequences listed, approximately 64% are singletons. Blood RNA was derived from unsorted whole blood, and germline DNA was extracted too. Sequencing input: peripheral blood. Receptors originate from a man between 35 and 55 years old with primary liver carcinoma and hepatitis B virus infection.

In regard to this clonotype: A read error may explain this, as a much larger clone is one base away. This chain uses TRBV12-5 with TRBJ2-7, with a weak D call TRBD1 (6 bases). From germline, CDR1 is LGHNT and CDR2 FRNRAP. The CDR3 totals 18 residues. Trimming removed 0 bases from V and 0 bases from J, with 18 bases in between. The CDR3 spells CASGLVSDWDMASYEQYF. CDR3 DNA: TGTGCTAGTGGTTTGGTATCAGACTGGGACATGGCCTCCTACGAGCAGTACTTC.

For this clonotype: The conserved phenylalanine or tryptophan is not found at the CDR3 terminus, so this likely reflects a read error. The chain links TRBV12-3 or TRBV12-4 to TRBJ2-7; D is possibly TRBD1 (6 bases). The CDR3 extends over 13 amino acids. The V end was cut by 7 bases, the J end by 3 bases, with 13 bases between. The CDR3 reads CASTVQGFYEQYI. CDR3 nucleotide sequence: TGTGCCAGCACCGTACAGGGTTTCTACGAGCAGTACATC.

The chain recombines TRBV4-2 with TRBJ1-1; D uncertain. V was clipped by 8 bases and J by 0 bases, with 13 bases between them. Germline loops: CDR1 LGHNA, CDR2 YNFKEQ. The CDR3 is 14 amino acids. The CDR3 DNA follows: TGTGCCAGCGGCGTGAAGCGGGTGAACACTGAAGCTTTCTTT. Its translation: CASGVKRVNTEAFF.

Notes on this clonotype: The final CDR3 position lacks the conserved phenylalanine or tryptophan, pointing to a likely read error. The CDR3 sequence: CASIFSRQVAGELFL. The CDR3 coding sequence is TGTGCCAGCATCTTTAGTCGACAGGTTGCCGGGGAGCTGTTTTTA. V gene TRBV11-2 combines with J gene TRBJ2-2, with a possible D match to TRBD1 (6 bases). Germline V gene sequence: CDR1 SGHAT, CDR2 FQNNGV. The CDR3 is 15 amino acids. The V end lost 7 bases, the J end lost 6 bases, and 18 bases lay between the germline ends.

This clonotype was observed at least ten times. The chain has TRBV6-1 and TRBJ1-5, with no clear D. V lost 2 bases and J lost 2, with 7 bases in between. This CDR3 has 14 residues. The germline gives CDR1 MNHNS, CDR2 SASEGT. CDR3 nucleotide sequence: TGTGCCAGCAGTGAACCCGGTGGCAATCAGCCCCAGCATTTT. Translation gives CASSEPGGNQPQHF.

The J gene is TRBJ1-1, the V gene TRBV5-1; tentatively, D is TRBD1 (5 bases). The V end was cut by 2 bases, the J end by 10 bases, with 18 bases between. This CDR3 has 14 amino acids. Germline assignment: CDR1 SGHRS and CDR2 YFSETQ. The CDR3 DNA is TGCGCCAGCAGCTTAAGCCAGGGTATCGTCCGAGCTTTCTTT. Protein: CASSLSQGIVRAFF. The full variable domain, in which reference TRBV5-1 and TRBJ1-1 provide the parts outside the CDR3, is KAGVTQTPRYLIKTRGQQVTLSCSPISGHRSVSWYQQTPGQGLQFLFEYFSETQRNKGNFPGRFSGRQFSNSRSEMNVSTLELGDSALYLCASSLSQGIVRAFFGQGTRLTVV.

This clonotype was seen a handful of times. This sequence joins TRBV5-5 and TRBJ2-1; TRBD1 is a possible D gene (6 bases). The CDR3 is made up of 14 amino acids. Germline lookup yields CDR1 SGHKS and CDR2 YYEKEE (reference sequence). The germline V and J ends were trimmed by 1 base and 5 bases, with 10 bases remaining between them. In DNA, the CDR3 is TGTGCCAGCAGCTTGTGGGGGACAAACAATGAGCAGTTCTTC. This encodes CASSLWGTNNEQFF.

A word on this clonotype: At one end the junction does not follow the germline gene, possibly because of a read error. This chain links TRBV12-3 or TRBV12-4 with TRBJ1-6; D might be TRBD1 (5 bases). This CDR3 is 16 amino acids long. Written as DNA, the CDR3 is TGTGCCAGCGGTTTATCCGGGGGATTCGCGGATTCACCCCTCCACTTT. The encoded protein is CASGLSGGFADSPLHF.

This clonotype was counted many times. The rearrangement links TRBV29-1 to TRBJ2-7; D is possibly TRBD1 (6 bases). Trimming stripped 8 bases from V and 3 bases from J, with 17 bases between. Germline loops: CDR1 SQVTM, CDR2 ANQGSEA. The CDR3 has 13 amino acids. This chain's CDR3 is CSPGSDSNYEQYF. CDR3 nucleotides: TGCAGCCCTGGATCGGACAGCAACTACGAGCAGTACTTC.